This record looks at one T cell receptor beta chain sequence and its context. This receptor's antigen is unknown. No qualities accompany the bases; no much larger clone lies one base away. This record comes from a study of T-cell memory formation after mild COVID-19 (dated by TCRdb to the early 2020s). Study-wide context: TCR sequence clusters from the two donors were found to be largely donor specific. The cohort was made up of two young adult volunteers, one female and one male, who were previously healthy. Longitudinal TCRalpha and TCRbeta repertoire sequencing tracked T-cell clones expanding and contracting after mild COVID-19 in a couple of donors.

The sequencer was an Illumina NovaSeq 6000. TCRalpha and TCRbeta cDNA libraries were built by 5'RACE with constant-segment primers, adding sample barcodes and unique molecular identifiers. Trizol reagent was used to extract RNA from every sample. Library amplification was performed in two PCR steps, and a second sample barcode and Illumina TruSeq adapters were introduced in the second step. Libraries were sequenced on an Illumina NovaSeq with 2 x 150 bp paired-end reads. On the study's bioinformatics: Demultiplexing of reads and collapsing into UMI-guided consensus sequences were performed with migec v1.2.7. Using mixcr v2.1.11, UMI consensuses were aligned to TRA and TRB V and J templates and then assembled into clonotypes. A clonotype was counted as expanded or contracted only if both edgeR and NoisET called the change significant, with noise models trained on biological replicates. For edgeR calls, a false discovery rate-adjusted p below 0.01 and a log2 fold-change threshold of 1 were applied. As an exploratory analysis of dynamics, max-normalized trajectories of the 1000 most abundant clonotypes were examined with PCA combined with hierarchical clustering. Separately sequenced CD4+ and CD8+ repertoires were used to assign a CD4 or CD8 phenotype to each responding clone. TCRdb reanalyzed the raw reads on its own, using fastp at Q25 for trimming and MiXCR for clone calling, and kept in-frame beta chains. Entries are consolidated by CDR3 protein sequence, retaining the most common genes and DNA. These V and J calls are TCRdb output, not the study's own analysis. Present in this sample are around 250,000 distinct CDR3 sequences, about 17% of which were seen just once. The ten largest clonotypes hold roughly 25% of the sample.

Broader findings and caveats from the paper: Some responding clones were found in pre-infection memory, which suggests that pre-existing cross-reactive memory T cells took part in the SARS-CoV-2 response. Balanced CD4/CD8 phenotypes were observed for clones contracting from day 15 to 85, whereas a bias towards CD4+ was observed for a second wave of clones expanding from day 15 to 37. The second-wave clones that peaked on day 37 were not confirmed to be SARS-CoV-2 specific. Contracting CD4+ clones appeared mostly in the CM and EM memory subsets, whereas CD8+ clones were enriched in EMRA. Only a couple of mild cases were covered in the study, and larger cohorts including severe cases with pre-infection samples were considered necessary.

Measured from the cysteine to the phenylalanine, the CDR3 is 14 residues long. Here the CDR3 DNA is all that survives: 42 bases in frame from base 1. In the germline V gene, CDR1 corresponds to SGHAT and CDR2 to FQNNGV. The germline V and J ends show losses of 5 bases and 3 bases respectively, and no gene match explains 3 bases of the junction. Ficoll-Paque density gradient centrifugation was the method used to isolate PBMCs. The chain is encoded by TRBV11-2 joined to TRBJ2-3; 9 junctional bases match TRBD2. Sequenced sample: PBMCs or a T cell subset sorted from them (not recorded which). The source is a young man who had mild COVID-19 (a few samples of this study predate the infection). The sample titles of this study are shuffled in the database, so cell type and time point are left out; the donor was told from shared clones. CDR3 sequence: CASSPSGVTDTQYF. The nucleotides are TGTGCCAGCAGCCCTAGCGGGGTGACAGATACGCAGTATTTT.